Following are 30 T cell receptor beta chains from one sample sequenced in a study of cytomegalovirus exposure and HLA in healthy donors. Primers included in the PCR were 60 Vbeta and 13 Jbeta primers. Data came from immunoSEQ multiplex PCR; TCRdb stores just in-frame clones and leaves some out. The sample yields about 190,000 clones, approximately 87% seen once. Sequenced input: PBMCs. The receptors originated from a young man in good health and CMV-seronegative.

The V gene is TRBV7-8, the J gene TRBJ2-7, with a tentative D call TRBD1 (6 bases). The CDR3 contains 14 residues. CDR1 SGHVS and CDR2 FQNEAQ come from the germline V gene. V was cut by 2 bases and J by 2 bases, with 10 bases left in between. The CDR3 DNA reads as TGTGCCAGCAGCTTACAGGGGACCACCTACGAGCAGTACTTC. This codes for CASSLQGTTYEQYF.

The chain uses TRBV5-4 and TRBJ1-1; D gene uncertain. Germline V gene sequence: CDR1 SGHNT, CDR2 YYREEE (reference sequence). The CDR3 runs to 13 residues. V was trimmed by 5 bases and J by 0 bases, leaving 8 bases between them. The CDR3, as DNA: TGTGCCAGCAGGGACGGGGTGAACACTGAAGCTTTCTTT. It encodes CASRDGVNTEAFF.

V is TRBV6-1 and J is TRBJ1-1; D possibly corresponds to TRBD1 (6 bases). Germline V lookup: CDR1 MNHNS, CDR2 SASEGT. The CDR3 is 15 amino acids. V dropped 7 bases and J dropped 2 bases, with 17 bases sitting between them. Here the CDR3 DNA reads TGTGCCAGCATCGACAAAGGACAGCCCAACACTGAAGCTTTCTTT. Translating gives CASIDKGQPNTEAFF.

The CDR3 is CASSLGGLSMGFYGYTF. The CDR3, as DNA: TGCGCCAGCAGCTTGGGGGGACTCTCGATGGGATTCTATGGCTACACCTTC. The chain uses TRBV5-1 and TRBJ1-2; D possibly corresponds to TRBD1 (5 bases). Germline V gives CDR1 SGHRS, CDR2 YFSETQ. V shed 0 bases and J shed 4 bases, with 19 bases lying between them. The length of the CDR3 is 17 residues.

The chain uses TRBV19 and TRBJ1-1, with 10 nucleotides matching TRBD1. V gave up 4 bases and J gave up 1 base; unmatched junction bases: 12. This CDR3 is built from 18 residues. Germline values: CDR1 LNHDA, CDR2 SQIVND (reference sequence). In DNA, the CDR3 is TGTGCCAGTAGTACGGGACAGGGGTATGGTAGAGGGAACACTGAAGCTTTCTTT. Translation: CASSTGQGYGRGNTEAFF.

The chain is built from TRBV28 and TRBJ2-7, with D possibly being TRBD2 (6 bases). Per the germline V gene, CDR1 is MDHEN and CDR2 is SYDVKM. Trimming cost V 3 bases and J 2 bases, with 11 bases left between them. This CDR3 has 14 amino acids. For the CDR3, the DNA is TGTGCCAGCAGTTTGGAGGGACGACCCTACGAGCAGTACTTC. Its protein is CASSLEGRPYEQYF.

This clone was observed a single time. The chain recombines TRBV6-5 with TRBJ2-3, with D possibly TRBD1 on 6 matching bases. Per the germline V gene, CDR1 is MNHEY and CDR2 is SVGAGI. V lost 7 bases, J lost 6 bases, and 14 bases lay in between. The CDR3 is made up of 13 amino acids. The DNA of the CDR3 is TGTGCCAGCAAGTTACAGGGTGGGGATACGCAGTATTTT. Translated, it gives CASKLQGGDTQYF.

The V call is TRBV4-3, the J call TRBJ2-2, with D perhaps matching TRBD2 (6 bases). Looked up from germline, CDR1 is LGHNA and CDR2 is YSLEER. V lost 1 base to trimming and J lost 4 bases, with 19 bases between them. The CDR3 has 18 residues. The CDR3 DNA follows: TGCGCCAGCAGCCAAGTTGGGGGGTTAGCGGCTAGCACCGGGGAGCTGTTTTTT. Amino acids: CASSQVGGLAASTGELFF.

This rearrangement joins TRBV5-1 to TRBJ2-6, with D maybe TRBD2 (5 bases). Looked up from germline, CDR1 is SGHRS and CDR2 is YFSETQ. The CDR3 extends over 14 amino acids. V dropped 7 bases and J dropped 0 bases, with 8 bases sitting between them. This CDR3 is CASDSVSGANVLTF. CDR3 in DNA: TGCGCCAGCGATAGCGTCTCTGGGGCCAACGTCCTGACTTTC.

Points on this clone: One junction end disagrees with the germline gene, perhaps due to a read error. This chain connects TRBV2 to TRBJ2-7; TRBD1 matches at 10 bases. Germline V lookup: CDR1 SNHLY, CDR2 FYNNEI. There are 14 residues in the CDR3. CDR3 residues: CASSAGTGAYGQYF. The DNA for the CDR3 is TGTGCCAGCAGTGCCGGGACAGGGGCCTACGGGCAGTACTTC. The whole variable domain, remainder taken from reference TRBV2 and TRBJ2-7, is EPEVTQTPSHQVTQMGQEVILRCVPISNHLYFYWYRQILGQKVEFLVSFYNNEISEKSEIFDDQFSVERPDGSNFTLKIRSTKLEDSAMYFCASSAGTGAYGQYFGPGTRLTVT.

CDR3 coding DNA: TGTGCCAGCAGCCTCGTGGTTAGGACAGATTCTCTTTTCGGGGAGCTGTTTTTT. The encoded protein is CASSLVVRTDSLFGELFF. The J gene is TRBJ2-2, the V gene TRBV7-9; the D gene is possibly TRBD1 (6 bases). V was clipped by 5 bases and J by 7 bases, with 26 bases between them. The CDR3 sequence is 18 residues long. Germline V lookup: CDR1 SEHNR, CDR2 FQNEAQ (reference sequence).

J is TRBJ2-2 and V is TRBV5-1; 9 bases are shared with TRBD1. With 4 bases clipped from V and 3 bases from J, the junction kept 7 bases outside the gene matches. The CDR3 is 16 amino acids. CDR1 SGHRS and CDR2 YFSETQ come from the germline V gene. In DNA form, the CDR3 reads TGCGCCAGCAGCACCCTACAGGGGGCGGACACCGGGGAGCTGTTTTTT. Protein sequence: CASSTLQGADTGELFF.

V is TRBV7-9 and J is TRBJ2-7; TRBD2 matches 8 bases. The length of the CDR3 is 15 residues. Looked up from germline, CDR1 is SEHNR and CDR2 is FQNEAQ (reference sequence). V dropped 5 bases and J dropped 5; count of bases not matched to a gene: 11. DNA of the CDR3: TGTGCCAGCAGCCCCCGGACTAGCACCGTCCACGAGCAGTACTTC. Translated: CASSPRTSTVHEQYF.

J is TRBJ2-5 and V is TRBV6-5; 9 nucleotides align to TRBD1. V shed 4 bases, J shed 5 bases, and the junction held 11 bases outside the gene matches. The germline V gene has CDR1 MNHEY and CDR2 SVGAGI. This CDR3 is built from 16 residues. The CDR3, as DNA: TGTGCCAGCAGTTTTAGGGGGACAGGGATGTTTGAGACCCAGTACTTC. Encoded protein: CASSFRGTGMFETQYF.

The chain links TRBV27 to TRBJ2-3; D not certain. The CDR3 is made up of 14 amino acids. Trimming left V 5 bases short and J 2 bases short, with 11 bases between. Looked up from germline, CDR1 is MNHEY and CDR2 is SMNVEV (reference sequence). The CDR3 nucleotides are TGTGCCAGCAGTCCATTTCCAGACACAGATACGCAGTATTTT. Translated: CASSPFPDTDTQYF.

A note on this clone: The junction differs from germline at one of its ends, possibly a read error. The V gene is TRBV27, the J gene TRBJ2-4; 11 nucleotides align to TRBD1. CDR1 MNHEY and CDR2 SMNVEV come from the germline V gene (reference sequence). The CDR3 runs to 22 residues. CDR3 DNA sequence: TGTGCCAGCAGTTTATCTCGGGTAATGGTCCCCCGGACAGGGGGCACGGAAAACAGTCAGTACTTC. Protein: CASSLSRVMVPRTGGTENSQYF.

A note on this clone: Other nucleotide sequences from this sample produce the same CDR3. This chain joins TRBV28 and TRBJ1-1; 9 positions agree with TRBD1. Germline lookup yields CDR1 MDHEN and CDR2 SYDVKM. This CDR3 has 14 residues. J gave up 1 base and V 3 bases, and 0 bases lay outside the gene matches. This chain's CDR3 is CASSLGQGNTEAFF. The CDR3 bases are TGTGCCAGCAGTTTGGGACAGGGGAACACTGAAGCTTTCTTT.

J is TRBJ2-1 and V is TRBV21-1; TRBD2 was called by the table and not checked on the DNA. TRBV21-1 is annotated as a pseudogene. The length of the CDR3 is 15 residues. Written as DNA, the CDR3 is TGTGCCAGCAGCACCGGACTAGCGGGCCCGAATGAGCAGTTCTTC. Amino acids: CASSTGLAGPNEQFF.

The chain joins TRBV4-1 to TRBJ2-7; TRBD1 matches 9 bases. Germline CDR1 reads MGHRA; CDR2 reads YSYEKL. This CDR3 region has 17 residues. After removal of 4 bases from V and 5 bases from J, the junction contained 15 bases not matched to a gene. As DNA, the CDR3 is TGCGCCAGCAGCCCAAGAACCCCCGGGACAGGGTGGAACGAGCAGTACTTC. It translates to CASSPRTPGTGWNEQYF.

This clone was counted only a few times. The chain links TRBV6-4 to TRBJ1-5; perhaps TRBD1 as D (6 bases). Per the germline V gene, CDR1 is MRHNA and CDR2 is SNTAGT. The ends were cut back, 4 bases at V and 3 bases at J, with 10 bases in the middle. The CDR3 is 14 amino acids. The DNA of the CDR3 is TGTGCCAGCAGTGCGGACAGAGACAATCAGCCCCAGCATTTT. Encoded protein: CASSADRDNQPQHF.

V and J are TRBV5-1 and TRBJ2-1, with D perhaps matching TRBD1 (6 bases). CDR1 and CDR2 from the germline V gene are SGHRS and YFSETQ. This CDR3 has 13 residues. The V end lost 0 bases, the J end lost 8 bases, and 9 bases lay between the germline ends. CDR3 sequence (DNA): TGCGCCAGCAGCTTGGTGGGGGCATATGAGCAGTTCTTC. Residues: CASSLVGAYEQFF.

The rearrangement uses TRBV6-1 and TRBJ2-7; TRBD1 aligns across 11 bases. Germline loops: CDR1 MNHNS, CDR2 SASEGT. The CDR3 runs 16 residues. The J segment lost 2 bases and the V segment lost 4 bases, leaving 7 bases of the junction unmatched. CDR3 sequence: CASSGGTGGNPYEQYF. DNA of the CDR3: TGTGCCAGCAGTGGGGGGACAGGGGGTAACCCCTACGAGCAGTACTTC.

CDR3 coding DNA: TGCGCCAGCAGCTTGGCGGGGGGAGAGACCCAGTACTTC. Translated, it gives CASSLAGGETQYF. The chain links TRBV5-1 to TRBJ2-5; 7 bases align to TRBD2. With V trimmed by 0 bases and J by 4 bases, 0 bases remained unmatched. Germline V lookup: CDR1 SGHRS, CDR2 YFSETQ. The CDR3 runs to 13 residues.

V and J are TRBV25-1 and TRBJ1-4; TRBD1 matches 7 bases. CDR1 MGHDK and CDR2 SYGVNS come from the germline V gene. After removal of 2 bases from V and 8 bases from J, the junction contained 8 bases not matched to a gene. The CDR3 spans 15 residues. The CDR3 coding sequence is TGTGCCAGCAGTGAACAGGGGACAGTGAGGGAAAAACTGTTTTTT. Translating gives CASSEQGTVREKLFF.

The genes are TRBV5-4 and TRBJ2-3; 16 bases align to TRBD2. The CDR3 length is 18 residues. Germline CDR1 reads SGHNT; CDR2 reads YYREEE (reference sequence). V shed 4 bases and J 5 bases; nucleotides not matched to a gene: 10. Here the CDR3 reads CASSDGTSGRAGLDTQYF. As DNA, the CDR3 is TGTGCCAGCAGCGACGGGACTAGCGGGAGGGCCGGGTTAGATACGCAGTATTTT.

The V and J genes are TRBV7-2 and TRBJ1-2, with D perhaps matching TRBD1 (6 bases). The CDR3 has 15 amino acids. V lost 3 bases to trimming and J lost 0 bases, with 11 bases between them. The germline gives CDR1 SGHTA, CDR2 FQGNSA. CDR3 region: CASSLDRPTNYGYTF. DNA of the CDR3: TGTGCCAGCAGCTTGGACAGACCTACTAACTATGGCTACACCTTC.

The CDR3 here is CASSLRDSRTGHTF. The CDR3 bases are TGTGCCAGCAGCTTACGGGACTCACGGACCGGCCACACCTTC. The chain links TRBV7-8 to TRBJ1-2; weak D call: TRBD1 (5 bases). The germline gives CDR1 SGHVS, CDR2 FQNEAQ. Trimming cost V 2 bases and J 12 bases, with 19 bases left between them. CDR3 length: 14 residues.

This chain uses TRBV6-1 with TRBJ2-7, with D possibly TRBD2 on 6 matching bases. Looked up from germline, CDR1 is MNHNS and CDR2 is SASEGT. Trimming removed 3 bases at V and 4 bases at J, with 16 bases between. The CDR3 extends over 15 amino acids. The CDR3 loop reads CASSDAGRTFYEQYF. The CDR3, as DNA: TGTGCCAGCAGTGACGCGGGGAGGACTTTTTACGAGCAGTACTTC.

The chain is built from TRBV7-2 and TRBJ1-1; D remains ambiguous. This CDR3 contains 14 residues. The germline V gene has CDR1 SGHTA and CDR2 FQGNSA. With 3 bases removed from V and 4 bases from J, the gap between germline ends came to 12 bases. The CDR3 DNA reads TGTGCCAGCAGCTTTATAGGGCGGGTCACTGAAGCTTTCTTT. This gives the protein CASSFIGRVTEAFF.

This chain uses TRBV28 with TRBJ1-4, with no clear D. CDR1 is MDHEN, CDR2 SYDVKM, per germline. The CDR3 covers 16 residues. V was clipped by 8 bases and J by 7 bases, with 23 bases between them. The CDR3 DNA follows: TGTGCCAGCGGACCTTACGGGGTGGGCGTAGGTGAAAAACTGTTTTTT. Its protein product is CASGPYGVGVGEKLFF.